These T cell receptor beta chains were read from a single sample in a study of blood T cell repertoires in COVID-19. Produced via immunoSEQ multiplex PCR; TCRdb's table is partial and in-frame only. This table holds 200,000 to 250,000 clones, 80% to 90% found once. The material sequenced was peripheral blood. All receptors derive from a middle-aged man with active or convalescent COVID-19. The CDR3 runs from the conserved cysteine through the conserved F or W. Fields, in order: clone size, V gene, D gene, J gene, CDR3 protein, CDR3 DNA. A D gene is named only where the DNA matches it firmly. Rows may omit the clone size; those that give it use once, few, many or a size class.

>-|TRBV5-1|-|TRBJ2-3
CASSVTLADTQYF
TGCGCCAGCAGCGTGACACTGGCAGATACGCAGTATTTT
>-|TRBV7-9|-|TRBJ2-7
CASSFYSSYEQYF
TGTGCCAGCAGCTTCTACAGCTCCTACGAGCAGTACTTC
>few|TRBV4-3|-|TRBJ2-1
CASSQDTSSYNEQFF
TGCGCCAGCAGCCAGGACACGAGCTCCTACAATGAGCAGTTCTTC
>-|TRBV28|-|TRBJ1-5
CASSYRSNQPQHF
TGTGCCAGCAGTTACAGGAGCAATCAGCCCCAGCATTTT
>-|TRBV2|TRBD1|TRBJ1-5
CASSGDRGLQPQHF
TGTGCCAGCAGCGGGGACAGGGGGCTTCAGCCCCAGCATTTT
>-|TRBV7-9|-|TRBJ2-1
CASSLRKGQGSYNEQFF
TGTGCCAGCAGCTTAAGGAAGGGGCAGGGGTCCTACAATGAGCAGTTCTTC
>-|TRBV5-4|-|TRBJ2-1
CASSLTTGSGEQFF
TGTGCCAGCAGCCTTACTACAGGGTCTGGGGAGCAGTTCTTC
>-|TRBV2|TRBD1|TRBJ2-3
CASSLDRASDTQYF
TGTGCCAGCAGCCTCGACAGGGCCTCAGATACGCAGTATTTT
>-|TRBV6-2/TRBV6-3|-|TRBJ1-5
CASSTGSWQPQHF
TGTGCCAGCAGTACGGGGAGCTGGCAGCCCCAGCATTTT
>-|TRBV28|TRBD1|TRBJ1-3
CASSPGGSGNTIYF
TGTGCCAGCAGCCCAGGGGGTTCTGGAAACACCATATATTTT
>-|TRBV5-1|TRBD1|TRBJ1-2
CASSSKQGSDGYTF
TGCGCCAGCAGCTCTAAACAGGGGTCGGATGGCTACACCTTC
>-|TRBV5-6|-|TRBJ2-3
CASSHRSRVGTDTQYF
TGTGCCAGCAGCCACAGATCCAGGGTGGGCACAGATACGCAGTATTTT
>-|TRBV19|-|TRBJ1-2
CASSIDTGNYGYTF
TGTGCCAGTAGTATTGATACAGGGAACTATGGCTACACCTTC
>-|TRBV28|-|TRBJ2-7
CASSPRQGSSYEQYF
TGTGCCAGCAGCCCCCGGCAGGGATCCTCCTACGAGCAGTACTTC
>-|TRBV6-5|TRBD1|TRBJ2-7
CASSYTRQGDYEQYF
TGTGCCAGCAGTTACACCCGACAGGGCGACTACGAGCAGTACTTC
>-|TRBV5-6|-|TRBJ2-3
CASRDGTFF
TGTGCCAGCAGGGATGGGACATTTTTT
>-|TRBV13|TRBD2|TRBJ2-3
CASSERLAGTDTQYF
TGTGCCAGCAGCGAAAGACTAGCGGGCACAGATACGCAGTATTTT
>-|TRBV19|-|TRBJ2-7
CASSRGVEQYF
TGTGCCAGTAGTCGGGGTGTTGAACAGTACTTC
>-|TRBV7-2|-|TRBJ2-7
CASSPQRTGSYEQYF
TGTGCCAGCAGCCCCCAGAGGACTGGCTCCTACGAGCAGTACTTC
>-|TRBV7-3|TRBD2|TRBJ2-1
CASSFGGDDRDEQFF
TGTGCCAGCAGCTTCGGGGGGGACGATCGCGATGAGCAGTTCTTC
>-|TRBV7-3|TRBD2|TRBJ2-7
CASSLSSGRNEQYF
TGTGCCAGCAGCTTAAGTAGCGGGAGGAACGAGCAGTACTTC
>-|TRBV7-6|-|TRBJ2-7
CASSLSPGRQYEQYF
TGTGCCAGCAGCTTAAGTCCAGGTAGACAGTACGAGCAGTACTTC
>-|TRBV18|-|TRBJ1-5
CASSFKGVQPQHF
TGTGCCAGCTCCTTTAAGGGGGTGCAGCCCCAGCATTTT
>-|TRBV2|-|TRBJ1-6
CASSDGRGHSPLHF
TGTGCCAGCAGTGACGGCAGGGGTCATTCACCCCTCCACTTT
>-|TRBV5-6|-|TRBJ2-2
CASSPIGSGELFF
TGTGCCAGCAGCCCTATCGGGTCCGGGGAGCTGTTTTTT
>-|TRBV7-9|TRBD1|TRBJ2-1
CATGSRGNDEQFF
TGTGCCACTGGGTCCAGGGGGAACGATGAGCAGTTCTTC
>-|TRBV5-4|TRBD2|TRBJ2-1
CASSRKLAGGANEQFF
TGTGCCAGCAGCCGAAAACTAGCGGGAGGTGCAAATGAGCAGTTCTTC
>-|TRBV9|-|TRBJ2-1
CASSLLSSYNEQFF
TGTGCCAGCAGCCTTTTGAGCTCCTACAATGAGCAGTTCTTC
>-|TRBV3-1/TRBV3-2|-|TRBJ1-5
CASSQTPGGNQPQHF
TGTGCCAGCAGCCAAACCCCAGGGGGCAATCAGCCCCAGCATTTT
>-|TRBV7-3|TRBD2|TRBJ2-1
CASSSSSGSYNEQFF
TGTGCCAGCAGCTCGAGTAGCGGGAGCTACAATGAGCAGTTCTTC
>-|TRBV6-2/TRBV6-3|TRBD2|TRBJ2-7
CASSNRLAETNEQYF
TGTGCCAGCAGTAACCGACTAGCTGAAACGAACGAGCAGTACTTC
>-|TRBV28|-|TRBJ2-7
CASNGRYEQYF
TGTGCCAGTAATGGGAGATACGAGCAGTACTTC
>-|TRBV28|-|TRBJ1-2
CASSFPPGVHYGYTF
TGTGCCAGCAGTTTCCCCCCCGGGGTTCACTATGGCTACACCTTC
>once|TRBV7-2|TRBD1|TRBJ2-5
CASASGQLETQYF
TGTGCCAGCGCGTCGGGACAGCTTGAGACCCAGTACTTC
>-|TRBV4-2|-|TRBJ1-3
CASSQDRADISISGNTIYF
TGTGCCAGCAGCCAAGATAGGGCGGACATCTCCATCTCTGGAAACACCATATATTTT
>-|TRBV18|TRBD1|TRBJ2-5
CASSLGQDQETQYF
TGTGCCAGCTCACTCGGACAGGATCAAGAGACCCAGTACTTC
>-|TRBV10-3|TRBD2|TRBJ2-7
CAISETGTSGTYEQYF
TGTGCCATCAGTGAAACCGGGACTAGCGGAACCTACGAGCAGTACTTC
>-|TRBV15|TRBD1|TRBJ1-5
CATRQGGRGGNQPQHF
TGTGCCACCAGACAGGGGGGCCGGGGTGGCAATCAGCCCCAGCATTTT
>-|TRBV15|-|TRBJ1-1
CATSRGGTSLFNTEAFF
TGTGCCACCAGCAGAGGAGGGACAAGTCTCTTTAACACTGAAGCTTTCTTT
>-|TRBV20-1|-|TRBJ2-2
CSASPSDSNTGELFF
TGCAGTGCTAGTCCGTCGGACAGTAACACCGGGGAGCTGTTTTTT
>once|TRBV24-1|TRBD2|TRBJ2-3
CATSDSGGRALGSDTQYF
TGTGCCACCAGTGATTCCGGCGGGAGGGCCTTAGGTTCAGATACGCAGTATTTT
>-|TRBV9|TRBD1|TRBJ2-3
CASSLRQGSTDTQYF
TGTGCCAGCAGCCTACGACAGGGCAGCACAGATACGCAGTATTTT
>-|TRBV7-3|-|TRBJ1-1
CASGRDINTEAFF
TGTGCCAGTGGCAGGGACATCAACACTGAAGCTTTCTTT
>-|TRBV5-5|TRBD1|TRBJ2-1
CASSKDRGRNEQFF
TGTGCCAGCAGCAAGGACAGGGGGAGGAATGAGCAGTTCTTC
>-|TRBV7-2|-|TRBJ2-5
CASSLGRRETQYF
TGTGCCAGCAGCTTAGGTCGGAGGGAGACCCAGTACTTC
>once|TRBV19|TRBD1|TRBJ1-6
CASRDRENSPLHF
TGTGCCAGTAGAGACAGGGAGAATTCACCCCTCCACTTT
>many|TRBV4-2|TRBD1|TRBJ1-2
CASSLRDRRLYGYTF
TGTGCCAGCAGCCTTAGGGACAGGCGCCTCTATGGCTACACCTTC
>-|TRBV24-1|-|TRBJ2-2
CATSERREYTGELFF
TGTGCCACCAGTGAGAGAAGGGAGTACACCGGGGAGCTGTTTTTT
>-|TRBV9|TRBD2|TRBJ2-1
CASSVRPGLAGSSYNEQFF
TGTGCCAGCAGCGTTAGACCCGGACTAGCGGGTAGCTCCTACAATGAGCAGTTCTTC
>-|TRBV19|TRBD1|TRBJ1-1
CASSIVQGAQTEAFF
TGTGCCAGTAGTATAGTACAGGGGGCGCAGACTGAAGCTTTCTTT
>-|TRBV5-1|TRBD1|TRBJ2-5
CASSLGTGETQYF
TGCGCCAGCAGCCTTGGGACAGGAGAGACCCAGTACTTC
>-|TRBV15|-|TRBJ1-1
CATSREVTPGAFF
TGTGCCACCAGCAGAGAAGTGACGCCGGGGGCTTTCTTT